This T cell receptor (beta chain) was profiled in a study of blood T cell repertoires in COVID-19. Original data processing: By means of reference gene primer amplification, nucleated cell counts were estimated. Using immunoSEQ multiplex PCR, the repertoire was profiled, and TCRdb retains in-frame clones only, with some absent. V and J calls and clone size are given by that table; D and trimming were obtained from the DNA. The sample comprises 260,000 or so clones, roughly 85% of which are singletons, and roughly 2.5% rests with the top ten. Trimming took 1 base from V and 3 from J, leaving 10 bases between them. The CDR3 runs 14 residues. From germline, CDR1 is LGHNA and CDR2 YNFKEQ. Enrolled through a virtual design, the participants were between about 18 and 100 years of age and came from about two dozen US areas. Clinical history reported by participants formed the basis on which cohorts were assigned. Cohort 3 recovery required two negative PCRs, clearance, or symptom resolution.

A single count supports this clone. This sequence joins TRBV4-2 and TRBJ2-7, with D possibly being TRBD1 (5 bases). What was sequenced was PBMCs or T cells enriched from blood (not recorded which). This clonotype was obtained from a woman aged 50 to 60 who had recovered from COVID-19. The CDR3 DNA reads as TGTGCCAGCAGCCAAGCCGACAGCCTCTACGAGCAGTACTTC. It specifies CASSQADSLYEQYF.